These 26 T cell receptor beta chains originate from one sample sequenced in a study of T cell changes during pregnancy in multiple sclerosis. The assay was immunoSEQ multiplex PCR, and TCRdb's table has in-frame clones only and misses some. Here the sample spans tens of thousands of clones, about nine tenths being singletons. The sample was peripheral blood, taken in the first trimester of pregnancy. These receptor sequences come from a female donor in good health, enrolled as a control in a pregnancy study.

This chain uses TRBV5-6 with TRBJ1-2; D gene uncertain. The CDR3 sequence is 16 residues long. Trimming removed 4 bases from V and 4 bases from J, with 20 bases in between. CDR1 and CDR2 (germline): SGHDT, YYEEEE. In nucleotides, the CDR3 is TGTGCCAGCAGCGTAAAAGCGGGAGCCCTGGGCTATGGCTACACCTTC. This codes for CASSVKAGALGYGYTF.

This chain joins TRBV28 and TRBJ1-1, with a tentative D call TRBD1 (6 bases). Germline CDR1 is MDHEN and CDR2 is SYDVKM. Trimming took 6 bases from V and 2 from J, leaving 13 bases between them. CDR3 size: 14 residues. The CDR3 spells CASRTTGSNTEAFF. The CDR3 DNA reads as TGTGCCAGCAGGACTACAGGGTCTAACACTGAAGCTTTCTTT.

The chain employs TRBV11-2 and TRBJ2-5; TRBD1 matches at 11 bases. With 1 base clipped from V and 2 bases from J, the junction kept 12 bases outside the gene matches. This CDR3 comprises 19 residues. Germline assignment: CDR1 SGHAT and CDR2 FQNNGV. As DNA, the CDR3 is TGTGCCAGCAGCTTAGGGGACAGGGGGGCGGGAGGCCGTCAAGAGACCCAGTACTTC. Its translation is CASSLGDRGAGGRQETQYF.

V and J are TRBV9 and TRBJ1-3; 7 nucleotides line up with TRBD1. The trim removed 7 bases at V and 2 bases at J, leaving 6 bases unmatched. The length of the CDR3 is 14 residues. Germline V CDR1 and CDR2: SGDLS, YYNGEE. DNA of the CDR3: TGTGCCAGCGGTCCAGGGACAGCTGGAAACACCATATATTTT. Translated: CASGPGTAGNTIYF.

This chain links TRBV2 with TRBJ2-7, with 12 bases identical to TRBD2. The germline gives CDR1 SNHLY, CDR2 FYNNEI. With 1 base clipped from V and 3 bases from J, the junction kept 10 bases outside the gene matches. The CDR3 is made up of 18 amino acids. CDR3: CASSEELAGGPLLYEQYF. In DNA, the CDR3 is TGTGCCAGCAGTGAAGAGCTAGCGGGGGGGCCACTCCTCTACGAGCAGTACTTC.

The chain is built from TRBV11-2 and TRBJ2-3; 10 nucleotides align to TRBD2. CDR3 size: 16 residues. J lost 5 bases, V lost 4 bases, and 9 bases had no gene match. Looked up from germline, CDR1 is SGHAT and CDR2 is FQNNGV. The CDR3 loop is CASSSRASGRRDTQYF. In nucleotides, the CDR3 is TGTGCCAGCAGCTCAAGGGCTAGCGGGAGAAGAGATACGCAGTATTTT. Variable domain in full (rest from reference TRBV11-2 and TRBJ2-3): EAGVAQSPRYKIIEKRQSVAFWCNPISGHATLYWYQQILGQGPKLLIQFQNNGVVDDSQLPKDRFSAERLKGVDSTLKIQPAKLEDSAVYLCASSSRASGRRDTQYFGPGTRLTVL.

The chain employs TRBV7-8 and TRBJ2-1, with 9 bases lining up with TRBD2. J gave up 4 bases and V 2 bases, and 12 bases lay outside the gene matches. CDR3 length: 18 residues. Germline CDR1 is SGHVS and CDR2 is FQNEAQ. The DNA of the CDR3 is TGTGCCAGCAGCTTATATCCCTCTGCTGCGGGGGGGTACAATGAGCAGTTCTTC. It translates to CASSLYPSAAGGYNEQFF. The whole variable domain, remainder taken from reference TRBV7-8 and TRBJ2-1, is GAGVSQSPRYKVAKRGQDVALRCDPISGHVSLFWYQQALGQGPEFLTYFQNEAQLDKSGLPSDRFFAERPEGSVSTLKIQRTQQEDSAVYLCASSLYPSAAGGYNEQFFGPGTRLTVL.

This clone was seen once. The chain is built from TRBV7-3 and TRBJ2-6; 14 bases agree with TRBD2. V lost 1 base to trimming and J lost 4 bases; unmatched junction nucleotides: 3. CDR3 length: 18 residues. Per the germline V gene, CDR1 is SGHTA and CDR2 is FQGTGA. CDR3 DNA sequence: TGTGCCAGCAGCTTAAGACTAGCGGGGGGGCCGGGGGCCAACGTCCTGACTTTC. Translation gives CASSLRLAGGPGANVLTF.

This clone is labeled as large. This chain connects TRBV27 to TRBJ1-5; 7 bases agree with TRBD1. The CDR3 is 14 residues long. The V gene end was trimmed by 6 bases and the J gene end by 6 bases; junction bases not matched to a gene: 8. Germline-derived CDR1 and CDR2 are MNHEY and SMNVEV (reference sequence). The CDR3 region has the DNA TGTGCCAGCAGCTTCCACAGGGGAAGTCAGCCCCAGCATTTT. It encodes CASSFHRGSQPQHF.

This clone appeared a single time. The chain couples TRBV11-2 to TRBJ2-7; TRBD1 is a possible D gene (5 bases). The V gene lost 2 bases and the J gene lost 0 bases, with 11 bases spanning the gap. This CDR3 is 15 amino acids long. CDR1 and CDR2 from the germline V gene are SGHAT and FQNNGV. DNA of the CDR3: TGTGCCAGCAGCTTAACGGCAGACAGCTCCTACGAGCAGTACTTC. Translation: CASSLTADSSYEQYF.

This chain joins TRBV27 and TRBJ2-2; a possible D gene is TRBD2 (6 bases). V lost 4 bases and J lost 7, with 13 bases in between. In germline, CDR1 is MNHEY, CDR2 SMNVEV (reference sequence). The CDR3 sequence is 14 residues long. CDR3 region: CASSSTQGGGELFF. In DNA, the CDR3 is TGTGCCAGCAGTTCTACGCAGGGAGGCGGGGAGCTGTTTTTT.

The chain is built from TRBV6-6 and TRBJ1-1; TRBD1 is a possible D gene (5 bases). CDR1 is MNHNY and CDR2 is SVGAGI in the germline V gene (reference sequence). V was clipped by 5 bases and J by 5 bases, with 21 bases between them. The CDR3 is 16 residues long. As DNA, the CDR3 is TGTGCCAGCAGTCCGGCGGGGCGAACCTTAGGTACTGAAGCTTTCTTT. It encodes CASSPAGRTLGTEAFF.

The genes are TRBV28 and TRBJ1-4; D ambiguous. Trimming cost V 6 bases and J 8 bases, with 19 bases left between them. CDR3 length equals 15 residues. Germline V CDR1 and CDR2: MDHEN, SYDVKM. The CDR3 loop is CASSRRTQGREKLFF. The CDR3 DNA reads as TGTGCCAGCAGCCGCCGGACTCAAGGTCGAGAAAAACTGTTTTTT.

The chain carries TRBV5-1 and TRBJ2-4; tentatively, D is TRBD2 (6 bases). The ends were cut back, 4 bases at V and 9 bases at J, with 17 bases in the middle. Per the germline V gene, CDR1 is SGHRS and CDR2 is YFSETQ. The CDR3 is 14 amino acids. CDR3 region: CASSPEGSRVIQYF. The CDR3 DNA reads as TGCGCCAGCAGCCCGGAGGGATCCCGGGTCATTCAGTACTTC.

The CDR3 protein is CAGAGGSVTQYF. The CDR3 DNA follows: TGTGCCGGCGCGGGGGGGTCCGTGACCCAGTACTTC. The V and J genes are TRBV6-1 and TRBJ2-5, with 9 bases lining up with TRBD2. Losses at the gene ends were 11 bases for V and 7 bases for J; bases not matched to a gene: 8. Germline V gene lookup returns CDR1 MNHNS and CDR2 SASEGT. The CDR3 contains 12 residues.

The rearrangement joins TRBV9 to TRBJ1-5, with 9 positions matching TRBD1. This CDR3 is built from 17 residues. Per germline, CDR1 SGDLS and CDR2 YYNGEE. V shed 4 bases, J shed 8 bases, and the junction held 16 bases outside the gene matches. CDR3 nucleotide sequence: TGTGCCAGCAGCCACCTCTTCTCCGGGACAGGGAGGGAGCCCCAGCATTTT. This translates into CASSHLFSGTGREPQHF.

V and J are TRBV2 and TRBJ2-1; TRBD2 aligns across 8 bases. The CDR3 covers 14 residues. V lost 4 bases and J lost 6; bases outside the gene matches: 5. CDR1 and CDR2 from the germline V gene are SNHLY and FYNNEI. CDR3 DNA sequence: TGTGCCAGCAGTGTACTAGCGGCGGTCAATGAGCAGTTCTTC. It is translated as CASSVLAAVNEQFF.

The gene calls are TRBV7-2 and TRBJ2-7, with 8 bases aligning to TRBD1. Germline V gives CDR1 SGHTA, CDR2 FQGNSA. J was trimmed by 4 bases and V by 1 base; bases with no gene match: 3. The CDR3 covers 14 residues. CDR3 in DNA: TGTGCCAGCAGCTTAGACAGGGGGGCTTACGAGCAGTACTTC. This gives the protein CASSLDRGAYEQYF.

The gene calls are TRBV19 and TRBJ2-3; TRBD1 agrees at 9 bases. Per the germline V gene, CDR1 is LNHDA and CDR2 is SQIVND (reference sequence). This CDR3 contains 19 residues. V lost 3 bases, J lost 2 bases, and 15 bases stayed unmatched. CDR3 protein: CASSIGGTTGGGITDTQYF. The CDR3 DNA sequence: TGTGCCAGTAGTATTGGGGGAACCACAGGGGGCGGTATCACAGATACGCAGTATTTT.

The V call is TRBV5-4, the J call TRBJ2-5, with TRBD2 identical over 7 bases. This CDR3 has 16 amino acids. Losses at the gene ends were 4 bases for V and 5 bases for J; bases not matched to a gene: 14. Germline V gives CDR1 SGHNT, CDR2 YYREEE (reference sequence). DNA of the CDR3: TGTGCCAGCAGCCAACCCTCGGGGGACGGGGGGGAGACCCAGTACTTC. Translating gives CASSQPSGDGGETQYF. The variable domain in full, with the rest retrieved from reference TRBV5-4 and TRBJ2-5, is ETGVTQSPTHLIKTRGQQVTLRCSSQSGHNTVSWYQQALGQGPQFIFQYYREEENGRGNFPPRFSGLQFPNYSSELNVNALELDDSALYLCASSQPSGDGGETQYFGPGTRLLVL.

The chain carries TRBV27 and TRBJ2-5; D may be TRBD2 (5 bases). Trimming stripped 3 bases from V and 7 bases from J, with 12 bases between. CDR1 is MNHEY and CDR2 is SMNVEV in the germline V gene (reference sequence). This CDR3 has 13 amino acids. CDR3 amino acids: CASSFHGRGTQYF. The CDR3 DNA follows: TGTGCCAGCAGTTTTCATGGGAGAGGGACCCAGTACTTC.

The chain couples TRBV6-5 to TRBJ2-5; D is uncertain. The germline V gene encodes CDR1 MNHEY and CDR2 SVGAGI. CDR3 length equals 11 residues. Trimming shortened V by 8 bases and J by 5 bases, and 9 bases separated the two germline ends. The CDR3 nucleotides read TGTGCCAGCCGCGGTTCTGAGACCCAGTACTTC. It is translated as CASRGSETQYF.

The CDR3: CASSFATGALSYEQYF. As DNA, the CDR3 is TGCGCCAGCAGCTTTGCGACAGGGGCCCTTAGCTACGAGCAGTACTTC. The chain carries TRBV5-1 and TRBJ2-7; the match to TRBD1 covers 8 bases. Losses at the gene ends were 2 bases for V and 3 bases for J; bases not matched to a gene: 10. CDR3 size: 16 residues. CDR1 and CDR2 (germline): SGHRS, YFSETQ. The variable domain in full, completed from reference TRBV5-1 and TRBJ2-7, reads KAGVTQTPRYLIKTRGQQVTLSCSPISGHRSVSWYQQTPGQGLQFLFEYFSETQRNKGNFPGRFSGRQFSNSRSEMNVSTLELGDSALYLCASSFATGALSYEQYFGPGTRLTVT.

As DNA, the CDR3 is TGTGCCAGCTCACCAGAGGGACTAGCGGGTCCGGGGGAGCTGTTTTTT. Protein: CASSPEGLAGPGELFF. The chain has TRBV18 and TRBJ2-2, with 12 bases aligning to TRBD2. This CDR3 is 16 amino acids long. V lost 2 bases to trimming and J lost 8 bases; unmatched junction nucleotides: 6. Germline CDR1 and CDR2: KGHSH and LQKENI. Full variable domain (missing parts from reference TRBV18 and TRBJ2-2): NAGVMQNPRHLVRRRGQEARLRCSPMKGHSHVYWYRQLPEEGLKFMVYLQKENIIDESGMPKERFSAEFPKEGPSILRIQQVVRGDSAAYFCASSPEGLAGPGELFFGEGSRLTVL.

V and J are TRBV25-1 and TRBJ1-2, with 7 bases identical to TRBD1. V was pared by 2 bases and J by 13 bases, with 10 bases of the junction left unmatched. The CDR3 sequence is 13 residues long. Germline-derived CDR1 and CDR2 are MGHDK and SYGVNS. CDR3 loop: CASSETGTVASTF. The CDR3 nucleotides are TGTGCCAGCAGTGAAACCGGGACAGTGGCGTCCACCTTC.

The count of this clone is one. The rearrangement uses TRBV19 and TRBJ1-2, with 7 bases lining up with TRBD1. V was pared by 1 base and J by 4 bases, with 6 bases of the junction left unmatched. The CDR3 is 15 amino acids. In germline, CDR1 is LNHDA, CDR2 SQIVND (reference sequence). The CDR3 sequence is CASSIGLGGVYGYTF. The CDR3 nucleotides read TGTGCCAGTAGTATAGGTTTAGGGGGCGTCTATGGCTACACCTTC. Supplemented by reference TRBV19 and TRBJ1-2, the full variable domain reads DGGITQSPKYLFRKEGQNVTLSCEQNLNHDAMYWYRQDPGQGLRLIYYSQIVNDFQKGDIAEGYSVSREKKESFPLTVTSAQKNPTAFYLCASSIGLGGVYGYTFGSGTRLTVV.